This TCR beta chain is drawn from a study of spatial heterogeneity in lung cancer. Study background: Sequences of the beta chain were consistently detected in greater numbers than alpha-chain sequences.

Documented time point: blood at routine non-recurrence follow-up after resection. All TCR cDNA molecules were individually tagged with a unique molecular identifier. TCRdb re-derived calls from the 5' RACE reads in MiXCR, one entry per CDR3 protein. The sample has more than 75,000 distinct CDR3 sequences, roughly a fifth seen once. The CDR3 loop spans 17 amino acids. Germline CDR1 SGHAT, CDR2 FQNNGV. Comments on this clonotype: Sequence at one end of the junction differs from germline and may be a read error.

This receptor was taken from a male donor with early-stage non-small cell lung cancer. Sequencing used PBMCs, obtained at follow-up. The V call is TRBV11-2, the J call TRBJ1-4; no clear D. Here the CDR3 reads CVSSLVGQPLANEKLFF. CDR3 DNA: TGTGTCAGCAGCTTAGTCGGGCAGCCGTTAGCTAATGAAAAACTGTTTTTT.